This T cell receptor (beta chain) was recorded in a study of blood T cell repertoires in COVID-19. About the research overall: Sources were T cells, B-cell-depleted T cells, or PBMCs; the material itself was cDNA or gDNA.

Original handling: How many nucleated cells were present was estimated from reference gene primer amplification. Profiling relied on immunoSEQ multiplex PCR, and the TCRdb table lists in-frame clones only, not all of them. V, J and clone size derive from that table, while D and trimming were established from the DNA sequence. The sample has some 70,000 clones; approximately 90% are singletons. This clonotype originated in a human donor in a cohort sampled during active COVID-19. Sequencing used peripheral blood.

The CDR3 DNA follows: TGTGCCAGCCGGGTAGGGACAGGGGAGGAGACCCAGTACTTC. Translated: CASRVGTGEETQYF. V gene TRBV7-8 combines with J gene TRBJ2-5, with 10 bases identical to TRBD1. This CDR3 region has 14 residues. Per the germline V gene, CDR1 is SGHVS and CDR2 is FQNEAQ. The V and J ends lost 8 bases and 5 bases, in that order; junction bases with no gene match: 8.